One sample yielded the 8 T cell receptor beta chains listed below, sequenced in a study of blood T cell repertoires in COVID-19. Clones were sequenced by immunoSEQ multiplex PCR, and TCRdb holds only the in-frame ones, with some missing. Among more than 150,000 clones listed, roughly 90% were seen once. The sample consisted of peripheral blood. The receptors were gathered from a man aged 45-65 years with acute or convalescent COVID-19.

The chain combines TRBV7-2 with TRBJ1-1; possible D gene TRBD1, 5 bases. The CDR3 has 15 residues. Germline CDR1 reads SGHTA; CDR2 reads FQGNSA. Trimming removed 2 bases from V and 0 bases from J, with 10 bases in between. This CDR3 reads CASSLSDSMNTEAFF. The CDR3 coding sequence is TGTGCCAGCAGCTTATCCGACAGCATGAACACTGAAGCTTTCTTT.

In DNA form, the CDR3 reads TGTGCCAGCTCACCACCGCGAGGGAACCAAGAGACCCAGTACTTC. It codes for CASSPPRGNQETQYF. The chain employs TRBV18 and TRBJ2-5, with D possibly matching TRBD2 (5 bases). The CDR3 has 15 amino acids. CDR1 KGHSH and CDR2 LQKENI come from the germline V gene. Trimming pared 0 bases from V and 0 bases from J, leaving 8 bases between.

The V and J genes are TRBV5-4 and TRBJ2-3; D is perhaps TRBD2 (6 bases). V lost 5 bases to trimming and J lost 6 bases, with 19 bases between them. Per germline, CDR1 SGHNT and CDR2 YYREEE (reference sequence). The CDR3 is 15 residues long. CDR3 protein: CASRSFREAGDTQYF. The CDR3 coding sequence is TGTGCCAGCAGGTCATTTAGGGAGGCCGGCGATACGCAGTATTTT.

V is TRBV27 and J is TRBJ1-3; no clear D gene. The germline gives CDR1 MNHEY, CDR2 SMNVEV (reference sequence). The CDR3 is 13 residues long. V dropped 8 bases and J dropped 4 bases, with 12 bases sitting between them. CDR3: CASAPVPGNTIYF. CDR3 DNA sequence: TGTGCCAGCGCGCCCGTTCCCGGAAACACCATATATTTT.

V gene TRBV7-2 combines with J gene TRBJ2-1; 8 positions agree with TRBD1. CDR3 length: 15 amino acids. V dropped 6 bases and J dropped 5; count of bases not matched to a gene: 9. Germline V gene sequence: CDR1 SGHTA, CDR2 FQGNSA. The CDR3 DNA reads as TGTGCCAGCAGATTAACAGGGGGTTCACACAATGAGCAGTTCTTC. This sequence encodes CASRLTGGSHNEQFF.

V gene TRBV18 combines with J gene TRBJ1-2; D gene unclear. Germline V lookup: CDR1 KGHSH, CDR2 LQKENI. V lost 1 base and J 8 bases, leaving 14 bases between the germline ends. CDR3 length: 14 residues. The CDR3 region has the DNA TGTGCCAGCTCACCACAGTTCCCGCGCAAGGGCTACACCTTC. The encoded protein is CASSPQFPRKGYTF.

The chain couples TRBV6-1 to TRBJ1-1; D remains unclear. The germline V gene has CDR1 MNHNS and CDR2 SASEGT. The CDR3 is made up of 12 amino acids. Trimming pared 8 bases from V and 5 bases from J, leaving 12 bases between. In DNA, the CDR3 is TGTGCCAGCGGGGAGGGTGGGACTGAAGCTTTCTTT. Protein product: CASGEGGTEAFF.

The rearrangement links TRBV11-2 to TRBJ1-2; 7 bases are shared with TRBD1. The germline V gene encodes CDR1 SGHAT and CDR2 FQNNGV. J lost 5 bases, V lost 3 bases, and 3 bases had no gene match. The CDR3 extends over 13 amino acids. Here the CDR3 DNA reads TGTGCCAGCAGCTTTGGGGACAGATATGGCTACACCTTC. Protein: CASSFGDRYGYTF.